A selection of T cell receptor beta chains follows, all from one sample in a study of identifying expanded T cells in peripheral blood. Data came from immunoSEQ multiplex PCR; TCRdb stores just in-frame clones and leaves some out. The table shows roughly 100,000 clones, with 88% occurring only once. Sequenced input: blood. These receptor sequences come from a person between 18 and 70 years old in good health. The CDR3 runs from the conserved cysteine through the conserved F or W. The D gene is left open where the match is weak. Expanded clones are given a class, and other clones once, few, many or no size at all.

j_call,v_call,clone_size,d_call,cdr3_aa,cdr3_nt
TRBJ1-1,TRBV5-1,once,-,CASSLVPGADTEAFF,TGCGCCAGCAGCTTGGTGCCGGGGGCGGACACTGAAGCTTTCTTT
TRBJ1-2,TRBV5-1,-,TRBD1,CASRAGDRGPNYGYTF,TGCGCCAGCAGGGCCGGAGACAGGGGGCCTAACTATGGCTACACCTTC
TRBJ2-5,TRBV14,-,TRBD2,CASSQDRGGRQETQYF,TGTGCCAGCAGCCAAGATCGCGGGGGGAGGCAAGAGACCCAGTACTTC
TRBJ2-1,TRBV5-6,-,-,CASSRPGGRRANEQFF,TGTGCCAGCAGCCGACCGGGGGGCAGGCGAGCGAATGAGCAGTTCTTC
TRBJ2-1,TRBV14,-,TRBD2,CASSRTSGSTYNEQFF,TGTGCCAGCAGCCGGACTAGCGGGAGCACCTACAATGAGCAGTTCTTC
TRBJ2-3,TRBV1,once,-,CTSQSGEQDTQYF,TGCACCAGCCAAAGCGGGGAACAAGATACGCAGTATTTT
TRBJ1-5,TRBV19,few,TRBD1,CASSRTGHQPQHF,TGTGCCAGTAGCCGGACAGGTCATCAGCCCCAGCATTTT
TRBJ2-6,TRBV5-1,-,-,CASTRTGGNSGANVLTF,TGCGCCAGCACCCGGACAGGAGGGAACTCTGGGGCCAACGTCCTGACTTTC
TRBJ2-1,TRBV19,-,-,CASSMRGSSYNEQFF,TGTGCCAGTAGTATGCGGGGTAGCTCCTACAATGAGCAGTTCTTC
TRBJ2-1,TRBV7-8,few,TRBD2,CASISRGGLAGGPQNEQFF,TGTGCCAGCATCTCAAGGGGAGGTCTAGCGGGAGGGCCCCAGAATGAGCAGTTCTTC
TRBJ1-1,TRBV18,-,TRBD1,CASSPPAGGNTEAFF,TGTGCCAGCTCACCACCGGCAGGGGGGAACACTGAAGCTTTCTTT
TRBJ2-5,TRBV7-9,-,TRBD1,CASSQRQGQETQYF,TGTGCCAGCAGCCAAAGACAGGGCCAAGAGACCCAGTACTTC
TRBJ1-4,TRBV11-1,few,TRBD1,CASRQTGATRLFF,TGTGCCAGCAGGCAAACAGGGGCAACGAGACTGTTTTTT
TRBJ1-1,TRBV9,-,-,CASSVGTGAMNTEAFF,TGTGCCAGCAGCGTCGGAACAGGAGCTATGAACACTGAAGCTTTCTTT
TRBJ2-5,TRBV18,-,-,CASSPGSSETQYF,TGTGCCAGCTCACCAGGGTCATCAGAGACCCAGTACTTC
TRBJ2-7,TRBV25-1,-,-,CASSDSKAAGKAYEQYF,TGTGCCAGCAGTGACAGTAAAGCGGCAGGGAAAGCCTACGAGCAGTACTTC
TRBJ1-1,TRBV29-1,-,TRBD1,CSVEPGQVISAFF,TGCAGCGTTGAACCGGGACAGGTTATATCAGCTTTCTTT
TRBJ1-1,TRBV25-1,-,-,CASMENTEAFF,TGTGCCAGCATGGAGAACACTGAAGCTTTCTTT
TRBJ2-5,TRBV9,-,TRBD1,CASSVNGQGQETQYF,TGTGCCAGCAGCGTTAACGGACAGGGCCAAGAGACCCAGTACTTC
TRBJ1-2,TRBV2,-,-,CASSVPQGIDYGYTF,TGTGCCAGCAGCGTTCCACAGGGTATCGACTATGGCTACACCTTC
TRBJ1-4,TRBV10-1,few,-,CASHTGQDATNEKLFF,TGCGCCAGCCATACGGGGCAGGACGCAACTAATGAAAAACTGTTTTTT
TRBJ1-2,TRBV7-8,-,-,CASSLRGIPSYGYTF,TGTGCCAGCAGCTTGCGAGGGATCCCCTCCTATGGCTACACCTTC
TRBJ2-3,TRBV6-5,-,TRBD2,CASNLAGADTQYF,TGTGCCAGCAATCTAGCGGGAGCAGATACGCAGTATTTT
TRBJ2-3,TRBV9,-,TRBD2,CASSIDPSGLTDTQYF,TGTGCCAGCAGCATAGACCCTAGCGGACTCACAGATACGCAGTATTTT
TRBJ1-3,TRBV5-1,-,-,CASSLGDGGAYKGPSGNTIYF,TGCGCCAGCAGCTTGGGGGATGGGGGCGCTTATAAAGGCCCCTCTGGAAACACCATATATTTT
TRBJ1-2,TRBV5-1,few,-,CASSPGAGYGYTF,TGCGCCAGCAGCCCCGGGGCCGGCTATGGCTACACCTTC
TRBJ1-5,TRBV6-1,-,-,CASSAFGGYSNQPQHF,TGTGCCAGCAGTGCTTTTGGAGGGTATAGCAATCAGCCCCAGCATTTT
TRBJ1-5,TRBV19,-,-,CASAGQTYQPQHF,TGTGCCAGTGCTGGCCAGACCTATCAGCCCCAGCATTTT
TRBJ2-7,TRBV28,-,-,CASSLDRLQYF,TGTGCCAGCAGTCTTGACAGATTACAGTACTTC
TRBJ2-7,TRBV5-1,-,-,CASSLLVSYEQYF,TGCGCCAGCAGCTTACTAGTTTCCTACGAGCAGTACTTC
TRBJ1-1,TRBV6-5,-,TRBD1,CASSHGQGGGAEAFF,TGTGCCAGCAGTCATGGACAGGGAGGTGGTGCTGAAGCTTTCTTT
TRBJ2-4,TRBV15,-,-,CATSRGDIPRGNIQYF,TGTGCCACCAGCAGAGGGGACATCCCCAGGGGAAACATTCAGTACTTC
TRBJ2-7,TRBV6-4,-,TRBD1,CASRPGQGPYEQYF,TGTGCCAGCAGGCCGGGACAGGGACCCTACGAGCAGTACTTC
TRBJ2-5,TRBV30,-,-,CAWSVLRAGETQYF,TGTGCCTGGAGTGTACTTAGGGCGGGGGAGACCCAGTACTTC
TRBJ1-5,TRBV27,-,TRBD1,CASSRGTGPLSPQHF,TGTGCCAGCAGTCGGGGGACAGGACCGCTTTCTCCCCAGCATTTT
TRBJ2-5,TRBV4-1,once,TRBD1,CASSPTGGRAETQYF,TGCGCCAGCAGCCCCACAGGGGGCCGTGCGGAGACCCAGTACTTC
TRBJ1-1,TRBV30,-,-,CAWSFGTANTEAFF,TGTGCCTGGAGTTTCGGGACGGCGAACACTGAAGCTTTCTTT
TRBJ2-1,TRBV9,-,-,CASSIAGDPTTEQFF,TGTGCCAGCAGCATAGCAGGGGACCCTACCACTGAGCAGTTCTTC
TRBJ2-1,TRBV11-3,-,-,CASSLMGFVQDEQFF,TGTGCCAGCAGCTTAATGGGGTTTGTACAGGATGAGCAGTTCTTC
TRBJ1-1,TRBV11-2,few,-,CASSLAGFGTEAFF,TGTGCCAGCAGCTTAGCCGGTTTTGGCACTGAAGCTTTCTTT
TRBJ1-1,TRBV6-5,-,-,CASTDGGFGEAFF,TGTGCCAGCACCGACGGGGGATTTGGGGAAGCTTTCTTT
TRBJ2-2,TRBV7-3,-,-,CASSWDPGTGELFF,TGTGCCAGCAGCTGGGACCCGGGCACCGGGGAGCTGTTTTTT
TRBJ1-4,TRBV10-1,-,-,CASSESATGQEKLFF,TGCGCCAGCAGTGAGTCCGCAACTGGGCAAGAAAAACTGTTTTTT
TRBJ2-3,TRBV11-2,-,TRBD1,CASSKGQGGSLWGTQYF,TGTGCCAGCAGCAAGGGACAGGGGGGGTCCCTCTGGGGTACGCAGTATTTT
TRBJ2-1,TRBV28,-,TRBD2,CASSSLSGTRTYNEQFF,TGTGCCAGCAGTTCCCTTTCCGGGACTAGGACCTACAATGAGCAGTTCTTC
TRBJ1-5,TRBV19,-,TRBD1,CASSKGAGNQPQHF,TGTGCCAGTAGCAAGGGGGCCGGCAATCAGCCCCAGCATTTT
TRBJ2-7,TRBV5-1,-,-,CASSLSVLSGVEQYF,TGCGCCAGCAGCTTATCAGTACTCTCAGGAGTCGAGCAGTACTTC
TRBJ2-3,TRBV29-1,once,TRBD1,CSVEGDRGDTQYF,TGCAGCGTTGAGGGGGACAGGGGGGATACGCAGTATTTT
TRBJ2-2,TRBV11-2,-,-,CASRLRVLGGGTGELFF,TGTGCCAGCAGACTTAGGGTTTTGGGAGGCGGCACCGGGGAGCTGTTTTTT
TRBJ2-3,TRBV5-6,-,-,CASSFLQGSDTQYF,TGTGCCAGCAGCTTTTTGCAGGGTTCAGATACGCAGTATTTT
TRBJ2-2,TRBV20-1,-,-,CSARLSGELFF,TGCAGTGCTCGCCTTTCCGGGGAGCTGTTTTTT
TRBJ1-2,TRBV7-8,once,-,CASAVGHRSSGYTF,TGTGCCAGCGCCGTTGGGCACAGGAGCTCTGGCTACACCTTC
TRBJ2-2,TRBV7-2,-,TRBD1,CASTVGGANTGELFF,TGTGCCAGCACGGTAGGGGGCGCGAACACCGGGGAGCTGTTTTTT
TRBJ1-4,TRBV6-5,-,TRBD1,CASSRTGSNEKLFF,TGTGCCAGCAGTCGGACAGGGTCCAATGAAAAACTGTTTTTT
TRBJ1-1,TRBV7-3,-,-,CASSLGSPMNTEAFF,TGTGCCAGCAGCTTAGGCTCTCCAATGAACACTGAAGCTTTCTTT
TRBJ1-2,TRBV7-2,-,-,CASSPDYGYTF,TGTGCCAGCAGCCCGGACTATGGCTACACCTTC
TRBJ1-5,TRBV7-2,-,-,CASSLEATGYQPQHF,TGTGCCAGCAGCTTAGAGGCCACAGGGTATCAGCCCCAGCATTTT
TRBJ1-1,TRBV6-6,-,-,CAGKTSGFMNTEAFF,TGTGCCGGCAAAACGTCAGGGTTCATGAACACTGAAGCTTTCTTT
TRBJ1-3,TRBV19,few,-,CASSIGASPGNTIYF,TGTGCCAGTAGTATAGGGGCAAGCCCTGGAAACACCATATATTTT
TRBJ1-2,TRBV7-2,-,-,CASSLVNYGYTF,TGTGCCAGCAGCTTGGTGAACTATGGCTACACCTTC